Given below is one T cell receptor (beta chain) in context. The data stem from a study of blood T cell repertoires in COVID-19. Overall study context: The study drew acute and convalescent COVID-19 samples from the United States, Italy and Spain. T cells, B-cell-depleted T cells, or PBMCs provided the cDNA or gDNA that served as material.

Original processing methods: Estimates of nucleated cell counts were drawn from the amplification of reference gene primers. Only in-frame clones appear in the TCRdb table, and some are missing; sequencing was by immunoSEQ multiplex PCR. Clone size and V and J calls were adopted from that table, with D and trimming inferred from the DNA. Among around 310,000 clones, around 91% were seen once, and the ten largest hold 0.8% to 1.3%. The CDR3 covers 12 residues. Deletions cut 6 bases from V and 2 bases from J, with 4 bases between. Sequencing input: peripheral blood. The J gene is TRBJ2-2, the V gene TRBV12-3 or TRBV12-4; no clear D gene. This clonotype was obtained from a woman aged 40 to 50 with COVID-19, enrolled during active disease. CDR3 coding DNA: TGTGCCAGCAGCCTAAACACCGGGGAGCTGTTTTTT. Translating it yields CASSLNTGELFF.